This T cell receptor (beta chain) stems from a study of blood T cell repertoires in COVID-19. Authors' processing steps: It was from reference gene primer amplification that nucleated cell counts were estimated. Assay: immunoSEQ multiplex PCR; the TCRdb copy retains only in-frame clones and omits some. V, J and clone size are taken as reported in that table, and D and trimming were inferred from the DNA itself. The sample yields approximately 81,000 clones, roughly four fifths seen once. CDR3 length equals 14 residues. Trimming left V 7 bases short and J 4 bases short, with 16 bases between. The V gene's germline CDR1 is MNHEY and CDR2 SVGAGI.

This chain connects TRBV6-5 to TRBJ1-2; D is possibly TRBD1 (5 bases). The sequence was collected from a human donor in a cohort sampled during active COVID-19. Sequenced sample: peripheral blood. CDR3 DNA sequence: TGTGCCAGCACCCCCGGGGGGACCATCTATGGCTACACCTTC. Amino acids: CASTPGGTIYGYTF.